Each of the 2 T cell receptor beta chains below was sequenced from the same sample in a study of blood T cells in healthy people across ages. The use of a sample-barcoded 5' primer and a J-beta primer mix characterized a second PCR of roughly 6 to 11 cycles. TCRdb analysed the 5' RACE reads with MiXCR anew, one entry per CDR3 protein. The repertoire holds 1,800,000 or so distinct CDR3 sequences, with around 42% as singletons. The sample consisted of blood. The receptor source for this set is a human donor in good health.

This clonotype was counted a few times. Compared with germline, one end of the junction differs, possibly owing to a read error. V gene TRBV12-3 or TRBV12-4 combines with J gene TRBJ1-2; tentatively, D is TRBD1 (5 bases). The CDR3 length is 12 residues. In nucleotides, the CDR3 is TGTGCCAGCAGCCGGGACGGCTATGACTACACCTTC. This translates into CASSRDGYDYTF.

The chain has TRBV9 and TRBJ2-1; 10 bases are a match to TRBD1. After removal of 4 bases from V and 8 bases from J, the junction contained 12 bases not matched to a gene. Germline V CDR1 and CDR2: SGDLS, YYNGEE. The CDR3 is made up of 16 amino acids. The CDR3 loop is CASSPMGDRGRDEQFF. The CDR3, as DNA: TGTGCCAGCAGCCCCATGGGGGACAGGGGTAGGGATGAGCAGTTCTTC.